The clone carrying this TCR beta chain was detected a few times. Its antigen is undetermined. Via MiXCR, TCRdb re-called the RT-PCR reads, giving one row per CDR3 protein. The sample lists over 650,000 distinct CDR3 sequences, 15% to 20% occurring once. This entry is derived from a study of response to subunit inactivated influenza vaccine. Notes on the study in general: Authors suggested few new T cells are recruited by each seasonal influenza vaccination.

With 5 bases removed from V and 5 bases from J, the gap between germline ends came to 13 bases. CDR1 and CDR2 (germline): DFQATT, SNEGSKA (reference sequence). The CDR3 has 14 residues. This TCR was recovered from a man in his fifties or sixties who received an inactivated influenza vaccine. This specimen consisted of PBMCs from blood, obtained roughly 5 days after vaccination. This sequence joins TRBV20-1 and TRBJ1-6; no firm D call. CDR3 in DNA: TGCAGTGCTCCCGGACGGGTGGATAATTCACCCCTCCACTTT. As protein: CSAPGRVDNSPLHF.